This T cell receptor (beta chain) was recorded in a study of blood T cell repertoires in COVID-19. Study at large: Acute and convalescent COVID-19 specimens originated in the United States, Italy and Spain.

Measured with immunoSEQ multiplex PCR; TCRdb has only the in-frame clones, and not every one. This sample has about 99,000 clones, with 84% found just once. The trim removed 5 bases at V and 4 bases at J, leaving 14 bases unmatched. The length of the CDR3 is 17 residues. Per germline, CDR1 SNHLY and CDR2 FYNNEI. The receptor comes from a man aged 65-85 years with active or convalescent COVID-19. Source material: peripheral blood. The gene calls are TRBV2 and TRBJ1-1, with TRBD1 identical over 9 bases. The CDR3: CASSHPRDRERGTEAFF. CDR3 sequence (DNA): TGTGCCAGCAGTCACCCCCGGGACAGGGAAAGGGGCACTGAAGCTTTCTTT. The full variable domain, rest sourced from reference TRBV2 and TRBJ1-1, is EPEVTQTPSHQVTQMGQEVILRCVPISNHLYFYWYRQILGQKVEFLVSFYNNEISEKSEIFDDQFSVERPDGSNFTLKIRSTKLEDSAMYFCASSHPRDRERGTEAFFGQGTRLTVV.